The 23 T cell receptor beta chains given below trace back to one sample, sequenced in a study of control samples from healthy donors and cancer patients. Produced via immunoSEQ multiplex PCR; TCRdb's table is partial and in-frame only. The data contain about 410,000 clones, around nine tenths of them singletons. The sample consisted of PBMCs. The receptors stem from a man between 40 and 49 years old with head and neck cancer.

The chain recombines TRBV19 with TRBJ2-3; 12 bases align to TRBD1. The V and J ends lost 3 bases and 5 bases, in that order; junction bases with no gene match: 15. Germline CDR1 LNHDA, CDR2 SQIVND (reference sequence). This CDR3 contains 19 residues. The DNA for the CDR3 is TGTGCCAGTAGTATTGGGACCTCCGGGACAGGGGGCATGATAGATACGCAGTATTTT. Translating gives CASSIGTSGTGGMIDTQYF.

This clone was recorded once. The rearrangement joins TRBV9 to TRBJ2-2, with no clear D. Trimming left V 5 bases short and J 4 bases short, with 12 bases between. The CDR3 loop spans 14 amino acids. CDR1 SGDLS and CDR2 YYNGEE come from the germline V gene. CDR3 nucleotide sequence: TGTGCCAGCAGGAAAGGCTACCTCACCGGGGAGCTGTTTTTT. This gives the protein CASRKGYLTGELFF.

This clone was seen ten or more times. The CDR3 here is CASSLAHLVLNSPLHF. The CDR3 DNA follows: TGTGCCAGCAGCTTGGCCCATCTTGTCCTTAATTCACCCCTCCACTTT. The rearrangement joins TRBV5-5 to TRBJ1-6, with unresolved D. Trimming took 0 bases from V and 6 from J, leaving 13 bases between them. Germline V gene data show CDR1 as SGHKS and CDR2 as YYEKEE (reference sequence). The length of the CDR3 is 16 residues.

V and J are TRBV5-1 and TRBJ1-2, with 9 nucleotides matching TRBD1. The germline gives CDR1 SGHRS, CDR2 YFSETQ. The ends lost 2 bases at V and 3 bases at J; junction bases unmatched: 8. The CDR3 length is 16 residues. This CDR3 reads CASSLGGTGNYYGYTF. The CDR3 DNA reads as TGCGCCAGCAGCTTAGGGGGGACAGGGAACTACTATGGCTACACCTTC.

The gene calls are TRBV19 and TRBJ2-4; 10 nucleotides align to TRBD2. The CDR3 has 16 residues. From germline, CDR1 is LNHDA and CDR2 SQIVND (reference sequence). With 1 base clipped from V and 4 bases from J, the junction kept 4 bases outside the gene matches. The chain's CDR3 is CASSIGLAGAKNIQYF. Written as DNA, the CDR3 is TGTGCCAGTAGTATAGGGCTAGCGGGGGCTAAAAACATTCAGTACTTC.

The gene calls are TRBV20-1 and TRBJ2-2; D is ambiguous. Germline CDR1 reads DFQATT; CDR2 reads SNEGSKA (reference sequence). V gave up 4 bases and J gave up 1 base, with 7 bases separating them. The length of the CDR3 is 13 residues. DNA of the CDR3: TGCAGTGCTATTGACGGGAACACCGGGGAGCTGTTTTTT. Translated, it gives CSAIDGNTGELFF.

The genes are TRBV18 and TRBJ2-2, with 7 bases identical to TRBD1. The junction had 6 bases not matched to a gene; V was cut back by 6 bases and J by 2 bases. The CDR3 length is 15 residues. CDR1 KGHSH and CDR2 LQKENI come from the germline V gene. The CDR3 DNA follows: TGTGCCAGCTCTTTCCGACAGGGTAACACCGGGGAGCTGTTTTTT. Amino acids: CASSFRQGNTGELFF.

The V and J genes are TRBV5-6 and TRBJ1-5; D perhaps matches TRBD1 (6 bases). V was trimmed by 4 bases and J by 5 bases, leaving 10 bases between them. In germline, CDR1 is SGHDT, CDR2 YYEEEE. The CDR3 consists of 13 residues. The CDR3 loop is CASSQGGDQPQHF. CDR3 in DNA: TGTGCCAGCAGCCAAGGGGGGGATCAGCCCCAGCATTTT.

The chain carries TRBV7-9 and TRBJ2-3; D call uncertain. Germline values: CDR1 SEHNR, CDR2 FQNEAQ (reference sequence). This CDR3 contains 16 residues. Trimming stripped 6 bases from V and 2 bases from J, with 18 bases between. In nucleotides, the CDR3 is TGTGCCAGCAGGATCCCCCTTGGAACACACACAGATACGCAGTATTTT. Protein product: CASRIPLGTHTDTQYF.

DNA of the CDR3: TGTGCCACCAGTGATTTGCTAGGGGGGGATCAAGAGACCCAGTACTTC. Protein: CATSDLLGGDQETQYF. The chain recombines TRBV24-1 with TRBJ2-5, with D possibly TRBD2 on 7 matching bases. Per germline, CDR1 KGHDR and CDR2 SFDVKD. Trimming pared 0 bases from V and 2 bases from J, leaving 12 bases between. The CDR3 consists of 16 residues.

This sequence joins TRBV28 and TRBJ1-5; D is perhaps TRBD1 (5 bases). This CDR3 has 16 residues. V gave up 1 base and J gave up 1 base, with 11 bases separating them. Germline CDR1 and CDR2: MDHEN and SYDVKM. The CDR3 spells CASSLYPRDSNQPQHF. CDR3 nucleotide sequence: TGTGCCAGCAGTTTATATCCTCGGGACAGCAATCAGCCCCAGCATTTT. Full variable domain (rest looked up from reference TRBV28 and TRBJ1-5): DVKVTQSSRYLVKRTGEKVFLECVQDMDHENMFWYRQDPGLGLRLIYFSYDVKMKEKGDIPEGYSVSREKKERFSLILESASTNQTSMYLCASSLYPRDSNQPQHFGDGTRLSIL.

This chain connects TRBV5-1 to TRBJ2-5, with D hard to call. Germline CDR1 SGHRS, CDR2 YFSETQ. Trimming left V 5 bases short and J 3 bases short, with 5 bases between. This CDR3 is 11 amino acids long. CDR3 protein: CASRGKETQYF. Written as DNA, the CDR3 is TGCGCCAGCAGGGGGAAAGAGACCCAGTACTTC.

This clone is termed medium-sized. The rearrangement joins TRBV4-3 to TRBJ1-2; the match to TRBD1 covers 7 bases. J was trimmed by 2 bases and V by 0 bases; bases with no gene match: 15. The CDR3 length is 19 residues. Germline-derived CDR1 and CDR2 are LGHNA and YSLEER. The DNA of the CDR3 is TGCGCCAGCAGCCAAGATATAGATGGAGTCGGACAGGTCAACTATGGCTACACCTTC. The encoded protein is CASSQDIDGVGQVNYGYTF.

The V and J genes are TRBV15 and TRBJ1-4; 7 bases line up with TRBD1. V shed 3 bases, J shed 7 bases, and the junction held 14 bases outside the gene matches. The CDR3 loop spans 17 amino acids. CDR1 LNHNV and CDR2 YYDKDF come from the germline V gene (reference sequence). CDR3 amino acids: CATSRRASGGFIEKLFF. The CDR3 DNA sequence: TGTGCCACCAGCAGGAGAGCTTCAGGGGGGTTTATTGAAAAACTGTTTTTT.

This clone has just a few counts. The CDR3 sequence is CASSSEGQISYEQYF. The CDR3 region has the DNA TGTGCCAGCAGCTCGGAAGGACAGATCTCCTACGAGCAGTACTTC. This rearrangement joins TRBV7-2 to TRBJ2-7; TRBD1 is a possible D gene (6 bases). This CDR3 spans 15 amino acids. The germline V and J ends were trimmed by 4 bases and 0 bases, with 13 bases remaining between them. Germline V gene data show CDR1 as SGHTA and CDR2 as FQGNSA.

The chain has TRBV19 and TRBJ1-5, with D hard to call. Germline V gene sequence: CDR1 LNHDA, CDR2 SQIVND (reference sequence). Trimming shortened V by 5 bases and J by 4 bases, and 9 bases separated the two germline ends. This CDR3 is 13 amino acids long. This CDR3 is CASSVGMNQPQHF. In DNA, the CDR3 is TGTGCCAGTAGTGTGGGTATGAATCAGCCCCAGCATTTT.

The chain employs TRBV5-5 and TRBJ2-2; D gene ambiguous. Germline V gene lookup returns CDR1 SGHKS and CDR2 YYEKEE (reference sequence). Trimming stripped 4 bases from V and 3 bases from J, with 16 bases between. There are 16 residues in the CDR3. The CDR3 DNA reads TGTGCCAGCAGCCTCCTCCCGAGCCCAGACACCGGGGAGCTGTTTTTT. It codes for CASSLLPSPDTGELFF. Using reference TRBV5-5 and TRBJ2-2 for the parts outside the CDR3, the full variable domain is DAGVTQSPTHLIKTRGQQVTLRCSPISGHKSVSWYQQVLGQGPQFIFQYYEKEERGRGNFPDRFSARQFPNYSSELNVNALLLGDSALYLCASSLLPSPDTGELFFGEGSRLTVL.

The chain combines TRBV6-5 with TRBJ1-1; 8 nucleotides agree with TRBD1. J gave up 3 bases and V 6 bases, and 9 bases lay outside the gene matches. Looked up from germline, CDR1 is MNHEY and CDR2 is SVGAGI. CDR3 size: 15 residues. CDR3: CASRSTGGMDTEAFF. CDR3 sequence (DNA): TGTGCCAGCAGAAGCACAGGGGGTATGGACACTGAAGCTTTCTTT.

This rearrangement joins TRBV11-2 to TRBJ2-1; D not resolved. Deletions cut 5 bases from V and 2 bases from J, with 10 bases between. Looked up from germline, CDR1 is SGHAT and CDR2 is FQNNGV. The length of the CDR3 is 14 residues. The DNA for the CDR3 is TGTGCCAGCAGCAGCTTTGGTGCCTACAATGAGCAGTTCTTC. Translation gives CASSSFGAYNEQFF.

CDR3 residues: CATSDSVPGQVQETQYF. The DNA of the CDR3 is TGTGCCACCAGTGATTCGGTCCCGGGACAGGTCCAAGAGACCCAGTACTTC. V is TRBV24-1 and J is TRBJ2-5; 8 bases match TRBD1. Germline loops: CDR1 KGHDR, CDR2 SFDVKD. CDR3 length equals 17 residues. V lost 2 bases, J lost 1 base, and 8 bases stayed unmatched.

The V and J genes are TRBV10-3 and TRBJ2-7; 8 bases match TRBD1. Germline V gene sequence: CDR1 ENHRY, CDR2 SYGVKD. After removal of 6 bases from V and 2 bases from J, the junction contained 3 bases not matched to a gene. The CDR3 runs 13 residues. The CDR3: CAIRVDRAYEQYF. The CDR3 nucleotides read TGTGCCATCAGAGTGGACAGGGCCTACGAGCAGTACTTC.

The CDR3 nucleotides read TGTGCCAGCAGCTTACAGGGGCTCTACTCTGGGGCCAACGTCCTGACTTTC. This sequence encodes CASSLQGLYSGANVLTF. The chain employs TRBV11-2 and TRBJ2-6, with a possible D match to TRBD1 (6 bases). This CDR3 region has 17 residues. Germline CDR1 reads SGHAT; CDR2 reads FQNNGV. V shed 2 bases and J shed 0 bases, with 11 bases lying between them.

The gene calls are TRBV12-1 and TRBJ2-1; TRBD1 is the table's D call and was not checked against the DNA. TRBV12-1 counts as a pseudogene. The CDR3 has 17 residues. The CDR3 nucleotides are TGTGCCAGCAGCTTTGACGAGGACAGGAGCTCCTACAATGAGCAGTTCTTC. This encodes CASSFDEDRSSYNEQFF.